A selection of T cell receptor beta chains follows, all from one sample in a study of technical replicates of blood from several donors. Assay: immunoSEQ multiplex PCR; the TCRdb copy retains only in-frame clones and omits some. The table shows 45,000 to 60,000 clones, with 70% to 90% occurring only once. Sequences were obtained from PBMCs. These TCRs come from a human donor in good health. Some clones in this sample may be carry-over from other donors' samples. CDR3s include the opening cysteine and the closing phenylalanine or tryptophan.

length,V,J,CDR3
17,TRBV5-6,TRBJ1-6,CASSSGTGSSYNSPLHF
15,TRBV7-8,TRBJ2-7,CASSPGGQGTYEQYF
15,TRBV7-9,TRBJ1-2,CASSFTGGTDYGYTF
15,TRBV7-8,TRBJ2-7,CASSLGLAHGYEQYF
15,TRBV6-5,TRBJ2-5,CASRRGLDATKTQYF
13,TRBV19,TRBJ1-1,CASSRGAGTEAFF
14,TRBV7-2,TRBJ2-2,CASSLGAKPGELFF
16,TRBV30,TRBJ2-1,CAWSRRTAGPYNEQFF
14,TRBV7-2,TRBJ2-7,CASVAGGSSYEQYF
14,TRBV7-2,TRBJ2-7,CASSVTSGSREQYF
14,TRBV19,TRBJ1-2,CASSISTGGYGYTF
15,TRBV7-8,TRBJ1-5,CASSLGQNSNQPQHF
16,TRBV7-9,TRBJ2-2,CASSRLAGGYTGELFF